This T cell receptor beta chain originates from a study of T-cell reconstitution after alpha-beta-depleted transplantation in children. It was with unique molecular identifiers that the TCRbeta library was prepared. TCRdb re-called the PCR reads through MiXCR, storing one row per CDR3 protein. The data show some 520,000 distinct CDR3 sequences, 32% seen once. This clonotype was seen a handful of times. The CDR3 is 15 amino acids. V lost 2 bases and J lost 1, with 9 bases in between. The V gene is TRBV12-3 or TRBV12-4, the J gene TRBJ1-5; D ambiguous. Here the sequenced sample was PBMCs from the stem cell graft donor, taken from the stem cell graft. This clonotype originated in a human donor who donated a stem cell graft to a child with aplastic anemia. The CDR3 DNA follows: TGTGCCAGCAGTTTAAGGACGGAGAGCAATCAGCCCCAGCATTTT. Its protein is CASSLRTESNQPQHF.